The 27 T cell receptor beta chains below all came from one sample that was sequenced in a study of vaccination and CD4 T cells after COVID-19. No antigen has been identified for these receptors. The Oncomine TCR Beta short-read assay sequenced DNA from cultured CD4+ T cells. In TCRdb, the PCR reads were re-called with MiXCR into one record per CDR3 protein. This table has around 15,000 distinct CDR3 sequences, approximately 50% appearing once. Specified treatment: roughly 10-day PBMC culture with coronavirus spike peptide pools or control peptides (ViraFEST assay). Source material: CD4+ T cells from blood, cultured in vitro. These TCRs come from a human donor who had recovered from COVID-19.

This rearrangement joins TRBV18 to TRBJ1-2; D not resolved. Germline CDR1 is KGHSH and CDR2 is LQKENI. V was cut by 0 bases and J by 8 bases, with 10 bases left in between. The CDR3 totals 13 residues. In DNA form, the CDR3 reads TGTGCCAGCTCACCACCCCCCGGGAACGGCTACACCTTC. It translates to CASSPPPGNGYTF.

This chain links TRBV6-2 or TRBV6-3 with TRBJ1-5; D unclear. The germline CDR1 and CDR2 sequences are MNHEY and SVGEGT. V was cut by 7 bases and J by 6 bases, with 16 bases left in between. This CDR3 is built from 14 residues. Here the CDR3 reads CASTSRGWGQPQHF. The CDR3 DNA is TGTGCCAGCACTTCGCGGGGTTGGGGTCAGCCCCAGCATTTT.

CDR3: CASSWNGGQPSGEQYF. In DNA form, the CDR3 reads TGTGCCAGCAGCTGGAACGGGGGGCAGCCGTCAGGCGAGCAGTACTTC. The chain has TRBV7-2 and TRBJ2-7; D might be TRBD2 (7 bases). The CDR3 contains 16 residues. CDR1 SGHTA and CDR2 FQGNSA come from the germline V gene. V was clipped by 4 bases and J by 6 bases, with 22 bases between them.

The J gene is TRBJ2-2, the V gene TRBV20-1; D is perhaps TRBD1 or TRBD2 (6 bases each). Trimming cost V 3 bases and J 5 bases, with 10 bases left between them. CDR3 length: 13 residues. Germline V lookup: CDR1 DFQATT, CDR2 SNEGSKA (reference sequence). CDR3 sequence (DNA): TGCAGTGCTAGCGAAGGGGGGACCGGGGAGCTGTTTTTT. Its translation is CSASEGGTGELFF.

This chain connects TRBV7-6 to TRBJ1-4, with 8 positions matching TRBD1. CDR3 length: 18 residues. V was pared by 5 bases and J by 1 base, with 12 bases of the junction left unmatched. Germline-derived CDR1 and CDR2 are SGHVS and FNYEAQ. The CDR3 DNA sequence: TGTGCCAGCAGCCTATTCGGGCAGGGGGCGATAACTAATGAAAAACTGTTTTTT. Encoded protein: CASSLFGQGAITNEKLFF.

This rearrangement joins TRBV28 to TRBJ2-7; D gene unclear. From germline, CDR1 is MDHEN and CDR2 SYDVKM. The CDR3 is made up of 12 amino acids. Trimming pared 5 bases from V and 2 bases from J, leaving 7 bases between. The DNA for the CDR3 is TGTGCCAGCAGTGTAAGCCCCTACGAGCAGTACTTC. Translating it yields CASSVSPYEQYF.

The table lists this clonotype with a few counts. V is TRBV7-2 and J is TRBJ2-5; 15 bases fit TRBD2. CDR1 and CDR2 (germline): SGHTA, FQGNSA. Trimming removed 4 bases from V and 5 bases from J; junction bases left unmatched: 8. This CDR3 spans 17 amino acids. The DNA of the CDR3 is TGTGCCAGCAGCTGGACTAGCGGGGGGGCCTTGTCCGAGACCCAGTACTTC. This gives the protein CASSWTSGGALSETQYF. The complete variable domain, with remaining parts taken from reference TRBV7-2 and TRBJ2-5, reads GAGVSQSPSNKVTEKGKDVELRCDPISGHTALYWYRQSLGQGLEFLIYFQGNSAPDKSGLPSDRFSAERTGGSVSTLTIQRTQQEDSAVYLCASSWTSGGALSETQYFGPGTRLLVL.

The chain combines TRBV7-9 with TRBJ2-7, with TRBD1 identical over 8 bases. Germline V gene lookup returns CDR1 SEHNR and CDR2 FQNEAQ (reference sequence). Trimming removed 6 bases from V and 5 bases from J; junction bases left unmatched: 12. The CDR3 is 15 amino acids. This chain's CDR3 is CASSRRTGNPDEQYF. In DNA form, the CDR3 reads TGTGCCAGCAGTAGAAGGACAGGGAATCCCGACGAGCAGTACTTC.

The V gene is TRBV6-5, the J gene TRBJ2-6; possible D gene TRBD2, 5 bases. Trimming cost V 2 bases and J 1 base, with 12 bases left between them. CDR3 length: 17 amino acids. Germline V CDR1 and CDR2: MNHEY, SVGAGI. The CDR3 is CASSYAYSGSGANVLTF. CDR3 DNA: TGTGCCAGCAGTTACGCATATTCGGGGTCTGGGGCCAACGTCCTGACTTTC.

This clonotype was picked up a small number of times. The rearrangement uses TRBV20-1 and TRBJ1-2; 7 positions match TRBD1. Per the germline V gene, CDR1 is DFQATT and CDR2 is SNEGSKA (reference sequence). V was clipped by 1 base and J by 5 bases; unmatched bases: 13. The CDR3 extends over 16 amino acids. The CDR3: CSARVSQGRDSYGYTF. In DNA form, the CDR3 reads TGCAGTGCTAGAGTGTCTCAGGGCAGGGACAGTTATGGCTACACCTTC.

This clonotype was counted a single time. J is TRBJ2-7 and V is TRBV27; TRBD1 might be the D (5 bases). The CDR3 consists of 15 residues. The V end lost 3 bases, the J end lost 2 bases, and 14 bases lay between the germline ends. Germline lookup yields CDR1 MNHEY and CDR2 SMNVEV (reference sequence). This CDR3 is CASSLTARVPYEQYF. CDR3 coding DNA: TGTGCCAGCAGTTTGACAGCGCGAGTTCCCTACGAGCAGTACTTC.

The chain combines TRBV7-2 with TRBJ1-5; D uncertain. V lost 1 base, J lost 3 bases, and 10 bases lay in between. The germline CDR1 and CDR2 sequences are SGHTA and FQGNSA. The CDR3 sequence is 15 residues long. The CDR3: CASSLGTASNQPQHF. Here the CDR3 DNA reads TGTGCCAGCAGCTTAGGGACCGCGTCCAATCAGCCCCAGCATTTT.

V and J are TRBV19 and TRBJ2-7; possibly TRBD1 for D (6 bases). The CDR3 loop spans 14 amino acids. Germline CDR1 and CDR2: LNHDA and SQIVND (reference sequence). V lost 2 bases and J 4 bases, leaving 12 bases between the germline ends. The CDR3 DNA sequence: TGTGCCAGTAGTATACAACAGGGTATGTACGAGCAGTACTTC. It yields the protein CASSIQQGMYEQYF.

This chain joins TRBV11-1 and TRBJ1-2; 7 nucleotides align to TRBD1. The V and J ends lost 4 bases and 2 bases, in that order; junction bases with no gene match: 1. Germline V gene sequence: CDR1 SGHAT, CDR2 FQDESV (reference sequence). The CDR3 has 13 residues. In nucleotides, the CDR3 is TGTGCCAGCAGCTCGGGACAGAACTATGGCTACACCTTC. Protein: CASSSGQNYGYTF.

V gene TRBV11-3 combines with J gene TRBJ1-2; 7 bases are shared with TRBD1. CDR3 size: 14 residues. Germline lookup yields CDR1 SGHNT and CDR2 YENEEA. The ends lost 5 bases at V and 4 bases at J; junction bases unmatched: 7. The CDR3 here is CASSRGQAGYGYTF. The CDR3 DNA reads TGTGCCAGCAGCCGCGGACAGGCGGGCTATGGCTACACCTTC.

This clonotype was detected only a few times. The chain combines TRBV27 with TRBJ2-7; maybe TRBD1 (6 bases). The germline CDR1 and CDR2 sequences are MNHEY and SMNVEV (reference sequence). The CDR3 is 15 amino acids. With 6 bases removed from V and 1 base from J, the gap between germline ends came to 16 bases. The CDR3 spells CASSPLGTPSYEQYF. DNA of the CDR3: TGTGCCAGCAGCCCCTTAGGGACACCGTCCTACGAGCAGTACTTC.

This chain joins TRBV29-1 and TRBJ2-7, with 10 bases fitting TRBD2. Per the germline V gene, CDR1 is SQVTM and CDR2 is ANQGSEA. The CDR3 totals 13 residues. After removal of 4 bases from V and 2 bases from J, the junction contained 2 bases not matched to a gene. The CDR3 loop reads CSVGTSGTYEQYF. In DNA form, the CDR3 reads TGCAGCGTTGGGACTAGCGGCACCTACGAGCAGTACTTC.

In nucleotides, the CDR3 is TGCGCCAGCAGCCAAGACTCAGGGGGCGCGGGGAACACAGATACGCAGTATTTT. It encodes CASSQDSGGAGNTDTQYF. The chain joins TRBV4-3 to TRBJ2-3, with TRBD1 matching over 8 bases. The V and J ends lost 0 bases and 2 bases, in that order; junction bases with no gene match: 10. Looked up from germline, CDR1 is LGHNA and CDR2 is YSLEER. This CDR3 spans 18 amino acids.

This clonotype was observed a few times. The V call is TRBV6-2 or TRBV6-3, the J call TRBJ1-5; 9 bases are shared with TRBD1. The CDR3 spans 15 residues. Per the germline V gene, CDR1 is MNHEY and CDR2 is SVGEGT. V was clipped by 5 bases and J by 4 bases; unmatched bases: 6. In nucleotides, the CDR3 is TGTGCCAGCAGTCCTTGGGACAGGGTAAATCAGCCCCAGCATTTT. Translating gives CASSPWDRVNQPQHF.

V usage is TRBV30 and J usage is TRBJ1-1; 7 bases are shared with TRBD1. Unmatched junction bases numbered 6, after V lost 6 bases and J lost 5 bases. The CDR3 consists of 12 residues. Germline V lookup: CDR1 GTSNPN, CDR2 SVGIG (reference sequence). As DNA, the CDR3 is TGTGCCTGCCAGGGGGGAGGAACTGAAGCTTTCTTT. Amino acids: CACQGGGTEAFF. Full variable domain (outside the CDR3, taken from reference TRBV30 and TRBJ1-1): SQTIHQWPATLVQPVGSPLSLECTVEGTSNPNLYWYRQAAGRGLQLLFYSVGIGQISSEVPQNLSASRPQDRQFILSSKKLLLSDSGFYLCACQGGGTEAFFGQGTRLTVV.

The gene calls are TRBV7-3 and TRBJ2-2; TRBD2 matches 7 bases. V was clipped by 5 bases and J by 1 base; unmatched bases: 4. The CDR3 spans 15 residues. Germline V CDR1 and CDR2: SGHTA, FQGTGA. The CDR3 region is CASSLIAGNTGELFF. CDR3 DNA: TGTGCCAGCAGCCTAATAGCGGGGAACACCGGGGAGCTGTTTTTT.

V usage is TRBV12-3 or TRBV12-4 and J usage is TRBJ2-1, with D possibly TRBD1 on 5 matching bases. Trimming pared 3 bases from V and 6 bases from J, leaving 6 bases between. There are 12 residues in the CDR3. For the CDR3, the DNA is TGTGCCAGCAGTTTGCAGGGCAATGAGCAGTTCTTC. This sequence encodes CASSLQGNEQFF.

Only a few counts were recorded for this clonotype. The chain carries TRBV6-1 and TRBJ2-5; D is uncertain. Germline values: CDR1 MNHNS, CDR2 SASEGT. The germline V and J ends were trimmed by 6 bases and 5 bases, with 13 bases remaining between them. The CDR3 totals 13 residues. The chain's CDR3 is CASRGKGWETQYF. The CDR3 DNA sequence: TGTGCCAGCAGGGGCAAGGGATGGGAGACCCAGTACTTC.

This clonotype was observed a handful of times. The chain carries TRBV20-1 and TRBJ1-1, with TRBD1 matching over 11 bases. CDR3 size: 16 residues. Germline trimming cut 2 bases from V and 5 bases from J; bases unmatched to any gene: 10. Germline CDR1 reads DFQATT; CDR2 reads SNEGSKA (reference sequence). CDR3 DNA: TGCAGTGCTAGAACAGGGACAGGGGGTCGAGAAACTGAAGCTTTCTTT. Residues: CSARTGTGGRETEAFF.

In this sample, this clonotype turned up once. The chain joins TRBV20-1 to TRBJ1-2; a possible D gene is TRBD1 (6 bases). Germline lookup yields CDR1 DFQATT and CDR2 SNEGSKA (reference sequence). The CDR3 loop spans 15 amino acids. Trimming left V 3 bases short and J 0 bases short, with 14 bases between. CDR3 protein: CSARARQATNYGYTF. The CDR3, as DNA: TGCAGTGCTAGGGCAAGACAGGCCACTAACTATGGCTACACCTTC.

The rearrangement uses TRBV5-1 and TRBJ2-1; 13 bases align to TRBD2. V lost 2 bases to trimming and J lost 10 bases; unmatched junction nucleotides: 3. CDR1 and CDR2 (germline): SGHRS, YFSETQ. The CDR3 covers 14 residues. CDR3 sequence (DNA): TGCGCCAGCAGCTTAGGGACTAGCGGGGTCGAGCAGTTCTTC. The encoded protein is CASSLGTSGVEQFF.

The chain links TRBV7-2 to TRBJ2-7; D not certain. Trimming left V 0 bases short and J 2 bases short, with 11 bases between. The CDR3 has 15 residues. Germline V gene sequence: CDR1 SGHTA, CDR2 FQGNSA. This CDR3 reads CASSLAVSLTYEQYF. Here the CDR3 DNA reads TGTGCCAGCAGCTTAGCGGTATCGCTAACCTACGAGCAGTACTTC.